The clone carrying this T cell receptor (beta chain) was seen once. TCRdb's copy holds only in-frame clones and misses some; the assay was immunoSEQ multiplex PCR. The sample lists roughly 68,000 clones, less than 85% occurring once. The CDR3 contains 15 residues. After removal of 6 bases from V and 9 bases from J, the junction contained 13 bases not matched to a gene. Germline V gives CDR1 MRHNA, CDR2 SNTAGT. This sample stems from a study of blood T cell repertoires in COVID-19. V is TRBV6-4 and J is TRBJ2-1; 8 bases are a match to TRBD1. The source material was peripheral blood. The TCR sequence derives from a man older than 75 with active COVID-19. The CDR3 sequence: CASSLDRGMSAEQFF. DNA of the CDR3: TGTGCCAGCAGCCTAGACAGGGGTATGTCCGCTGAGCAGTTCTTC.